Presented here are 7 T cell receptor beta chains from one specimen sequenced in a study of shared clonotypes between healthy human individuals. The table came from immunoSEQ multiplex PCR; TCRdb's copy has only in-frame clones and leaves some out. The table includes some 2.1 million clones, 85% to 95% detected once. Naive CD8 cells lacked CD45RO and underwent positive selection for CCR7, leaving out terminally differentiated effector memory CD45RA+ cells. Sequenced sample: naive CD8+ T cells sorted from blood. The source of these receptors is a man aged 18 to 29 in good health.

The chain uses TRBV6-6 and TRBJ1-1; the D gene is possibly TRBD1 (5 bases). The germline CDR1 and CDR2 sequences are MNHNY and SVGAGI (reference sequence). V lost 2 bases to trimming and J lost 4 bases, with 14 bases between them. This CDR3 region has 15 residues. In DNA, the CDR3 is TGTGCCAGCAGTTACCCAAGGGAGGGGATCACTGAAGCTTTCTTT. This encodes CASSYPREGITEAFF.

The chain links TRBV18 to TRBJ2-1; 16 bases map to TRBD2. The germline gives CDR1 KGHSH, CDR2 LQKENI. CDR3 length: 20 residues. The ends lost 3 bases at V and 4 bases at J; junction bases unmatched: 12. The CDR3 region is CASSPPPGLAGGPLYNEQFF. For the CDR3, the DNA is TGTGCCAGCTCACCTCCCCCGGGACTAGCGGGAGGGCCCCTTTACAATGAGCAGTTCTTC.

Notes on this clone: Other nucleotide sequences from this sample produce the same CDR3. The rearrangement links TRBV11-2 to TRBJ2-7; D unclear. The V end lost 1 base, the J end lost 1 base, and 5 bases lay between the germline ends. From germline, CDR1 is SGHAT and CDR2 FQNNGV. This CDR3 has 13 residues. Written as DNA, the CDR3 is TGTGCCAGCAGCTTAGGGCGGTCCTACGAGCAGTACTTC. Its translation: CASSLGRSYEQYF.

In regard to this clone: This specimen includes other DNA sequences encoding the same CDR3. The J gene is TRBJ2-7, the V gene TRBV5-1, with D hard to call. From germline, CDR1 is SGHRS and CDR2 YFSETQ. V shed 0 bases and J shed 1 base, with 8 bases lying between them. The CDR3 has 14 residues. CDR3: CASSLAYSSYEQYF. The DNA for the CDR3 is TGCGCCAGCAGCTTGGCCTACAGTTCCTACGAGCAGTACTTC.

The rearrangement joins TRBV5-6 to TRBJ2-7; TRBD1 agrees at 7 bases. This CDR3 has 14 amino acids. CDR1 is SGHDT, CDR2 YYEEEE, per germline. Trimming took 3 bases from V and 2 from J; bases not matched to a gene: 5. In DNA form, the CDR3 reads TGTGCCAGCAGCTGGGGGACAGTCCCCTACGAGCAGTACTTC. Protein: CASSWGTVPYEQYF. The complete variable domain, with remaining parts taken from reference TRBV5-6 and TRBJ2-7, reads DAGVTQSPTHLIKTRGQQVTLRCSPKSGHDTVSWYQQALGQGPQFIFQYYEEEERQRGNFPDRFSGHQFPNYSSELNVNALLLGDSALYLCASSWGTVPYEQYFGPGTRLTVT.

The CDR3 DNA is TGTGCCAGCAGCCGGACAGGGTCCAATCAGCCCCAGCATTTT. Its translation: CASSRTGSNQPQHF. V gene TRBV7-8 combines with J gene TRBJ1-5; TRBD1 agrees at 8 bases. The V gene's germline CDR1 is SGHVS and CDR2 FQNEAQ. V lost 5 bases and J lost 3; bases outside the gene matches: 3. This CDR3 comprises 14 residues.

The V gene is TRBV29-1, the J gene TRBJ2-1; D is possibly TRBD2 (6 bases). V shed 3 bases and J shed 10 bases, with 13 bases lying between them. The CDR3 totals 12 residues. Germline CDR1 is SQVTM and CDR2 is ANQGSEA. The CDR3 coding sequence is TGCAGCGTTGACCTAGAGGAGGGCGAGCAGTTCTTC. This gives the protein CSVDLEEGEQFF.